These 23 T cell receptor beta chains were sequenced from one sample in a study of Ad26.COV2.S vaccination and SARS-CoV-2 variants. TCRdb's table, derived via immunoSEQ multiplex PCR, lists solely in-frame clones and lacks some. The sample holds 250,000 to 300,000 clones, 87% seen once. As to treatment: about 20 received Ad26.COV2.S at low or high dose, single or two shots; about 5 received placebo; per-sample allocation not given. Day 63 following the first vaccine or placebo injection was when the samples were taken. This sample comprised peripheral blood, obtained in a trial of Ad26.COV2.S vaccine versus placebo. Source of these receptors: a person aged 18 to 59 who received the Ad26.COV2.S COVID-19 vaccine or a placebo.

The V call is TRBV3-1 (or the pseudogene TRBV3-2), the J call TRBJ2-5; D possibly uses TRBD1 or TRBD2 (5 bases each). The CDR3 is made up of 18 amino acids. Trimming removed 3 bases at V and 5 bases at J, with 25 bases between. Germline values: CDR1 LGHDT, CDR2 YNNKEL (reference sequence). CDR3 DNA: TGTGCCAGCAGCCATGCGCCAGGATTGGCGGGCAGGGTGGAGACCCAGTACTTC. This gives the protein CASSHAPGLAGRVETQYF.

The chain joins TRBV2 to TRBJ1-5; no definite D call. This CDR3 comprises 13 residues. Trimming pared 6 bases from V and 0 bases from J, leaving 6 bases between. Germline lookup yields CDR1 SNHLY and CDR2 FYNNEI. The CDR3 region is CASSINSNQPQHF. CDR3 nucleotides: TGTGCCAGCAGCATTAATAGCAATCAGCCCCAGCATTTT.

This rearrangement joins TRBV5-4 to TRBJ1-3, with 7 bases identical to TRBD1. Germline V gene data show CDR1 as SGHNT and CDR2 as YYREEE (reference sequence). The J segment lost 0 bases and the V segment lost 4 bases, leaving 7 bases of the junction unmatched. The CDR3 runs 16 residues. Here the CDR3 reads CASSLSGQFSGNTIYF. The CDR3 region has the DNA TGTGCCAGCAGCCTTTCGGGACAGTTCTCTGGAAACACCATATATTTT.

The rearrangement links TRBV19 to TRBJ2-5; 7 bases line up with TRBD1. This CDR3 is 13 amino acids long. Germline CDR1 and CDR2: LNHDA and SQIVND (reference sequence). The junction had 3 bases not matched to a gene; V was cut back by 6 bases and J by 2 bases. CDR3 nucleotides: TGTGCCAGTAGACAGGGGCCGCAAGAGACCCAGTACTTC. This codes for CASRQGPQETQYF.

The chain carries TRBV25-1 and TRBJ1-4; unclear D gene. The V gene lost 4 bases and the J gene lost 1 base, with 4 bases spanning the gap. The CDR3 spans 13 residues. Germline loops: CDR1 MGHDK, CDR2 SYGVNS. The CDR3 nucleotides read TGTGCCAGCAGTGCAGTAACTAATGAAAAACTGTTTTTT. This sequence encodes CASSAVTNEKLFF.

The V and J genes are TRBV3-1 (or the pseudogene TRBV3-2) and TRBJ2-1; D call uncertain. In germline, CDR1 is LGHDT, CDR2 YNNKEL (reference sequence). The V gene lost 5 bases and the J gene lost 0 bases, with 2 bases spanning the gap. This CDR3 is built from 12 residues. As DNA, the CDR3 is TGTGCCAGCAGCGCCTCCTACAATGAGCAGTTCTTC. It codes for CASSASYNEQFF.

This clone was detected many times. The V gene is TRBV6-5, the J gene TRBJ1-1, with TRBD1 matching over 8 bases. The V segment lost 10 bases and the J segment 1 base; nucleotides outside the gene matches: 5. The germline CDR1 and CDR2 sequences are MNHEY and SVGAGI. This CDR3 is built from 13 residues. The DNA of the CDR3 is TGTGCCACCTCGGACAGGGAGAACACTGAAGCTTTCTTT. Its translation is CATSDRENTEAFF.

The CDR3 here is CASTTGNTQYF. Written as DNA, the CDR3 is TGTGCCAGCACCACTGGAAATACGCAGTATTTT. The V and J genes are TRBV12-3 or TRBV12-4 and TRBJ2-3, with D unclear. Trimming pared 7 bases from V and 7 bases from J, leaving 9 bases between. This CDR3 has 11 residues.

CDR3 coding DNA: TGTGCCAGCAGCGTAAGACAGGGAACCTACAATGAGCAGTTCTTC. Translating gives CASSVRQGTYNEQFF. This rearrangement joins TRBV11-3 to TRBJ2-1; TRBD1 aligns across 7 bases. This CDR3 is 15 amino acids long. CDR1 is SGHNT, CDR2 YENEEA, per germline. V shed 5 bases, J shed 2 bases, and the junction held 6 bases outside the gene matches.

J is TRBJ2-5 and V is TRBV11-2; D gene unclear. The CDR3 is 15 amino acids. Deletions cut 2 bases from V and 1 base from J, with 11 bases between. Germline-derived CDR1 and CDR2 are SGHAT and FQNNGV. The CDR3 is CASSLNPPSQETQYF. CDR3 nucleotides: TGTGCCAGCAGCTTAAATCCCCCTAGCCAAGAGACCCAGTACTTC.

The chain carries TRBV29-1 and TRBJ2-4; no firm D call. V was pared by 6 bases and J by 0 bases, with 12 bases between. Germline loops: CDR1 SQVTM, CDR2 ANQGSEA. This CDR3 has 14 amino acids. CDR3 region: CSVMTRLAKNIQYF. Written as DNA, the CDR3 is TGCAGCGTAATGACACGACTAGCCAAAAACATTCAGTACTTC.

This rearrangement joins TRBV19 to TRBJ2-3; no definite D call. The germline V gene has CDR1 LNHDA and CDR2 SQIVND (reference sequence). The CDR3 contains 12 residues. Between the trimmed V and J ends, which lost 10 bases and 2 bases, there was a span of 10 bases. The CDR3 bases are TGTGCCAACAGTAGGTCCACAGATACGCAGTATTTT. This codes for CANSRSTDTQYF.

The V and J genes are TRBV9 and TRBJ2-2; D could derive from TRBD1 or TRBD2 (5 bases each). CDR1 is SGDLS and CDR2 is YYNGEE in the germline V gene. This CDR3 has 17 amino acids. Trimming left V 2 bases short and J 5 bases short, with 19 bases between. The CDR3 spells CASSVVSTGRMTGELFF. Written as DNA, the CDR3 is TGTGCCAGCAGCGTTGTCAGTACGGGGCGCATGACCGGGGAGCTGTTTTTT.

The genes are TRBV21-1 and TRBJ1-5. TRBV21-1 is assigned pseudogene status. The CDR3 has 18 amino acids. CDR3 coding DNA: TGTGCCAGCAGCAAAGAATTGAGCGGCAGACCATTCAATCAGCCCCAGCATTTT. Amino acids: CASSKELSGRPFNQPQHF.

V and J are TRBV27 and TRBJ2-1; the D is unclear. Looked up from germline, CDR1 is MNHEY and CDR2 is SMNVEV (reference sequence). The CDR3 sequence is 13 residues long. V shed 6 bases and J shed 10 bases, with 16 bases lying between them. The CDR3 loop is CASRAGRWVEQFF. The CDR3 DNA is TGTGCCAGCAGGGCTGGACGGTGGGTAGAGCAGTTCTTC.

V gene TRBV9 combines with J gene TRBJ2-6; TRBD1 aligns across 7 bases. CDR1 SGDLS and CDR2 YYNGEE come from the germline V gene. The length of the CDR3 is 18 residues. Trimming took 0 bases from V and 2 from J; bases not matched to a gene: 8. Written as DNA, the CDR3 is TGTGCCAGCAGCGTAGCTGTTCTAACAGGGGCTGGGGCCAACGTCCTGACTTTC. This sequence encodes CASSVAVLTGAGANVLTF.

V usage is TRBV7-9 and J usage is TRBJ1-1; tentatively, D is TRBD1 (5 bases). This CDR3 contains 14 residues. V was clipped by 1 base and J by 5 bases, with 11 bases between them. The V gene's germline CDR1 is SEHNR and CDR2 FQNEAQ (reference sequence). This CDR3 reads CASSLGGLETEAFF. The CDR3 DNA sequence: TGTGCCAGCAGCTTAGGGGGCCTGGAGACTGAAGCTTTCTTT.

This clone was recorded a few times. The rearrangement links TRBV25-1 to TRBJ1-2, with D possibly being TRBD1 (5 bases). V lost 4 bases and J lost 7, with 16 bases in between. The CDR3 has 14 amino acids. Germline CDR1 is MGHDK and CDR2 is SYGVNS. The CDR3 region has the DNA TGTGCCAGCAGTGCGGATGTGAGGGGTTCTGGCTACACCTTC. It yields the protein CASSADVRGSGYTF.

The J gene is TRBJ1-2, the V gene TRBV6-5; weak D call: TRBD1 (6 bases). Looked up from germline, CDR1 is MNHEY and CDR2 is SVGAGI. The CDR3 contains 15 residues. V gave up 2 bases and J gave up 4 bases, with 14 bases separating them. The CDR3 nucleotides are TGTGCCAGCAGTTACGAGATTACAGGGATCTATGGCTACACCTTC. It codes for CASSYEITGIYGYTF.

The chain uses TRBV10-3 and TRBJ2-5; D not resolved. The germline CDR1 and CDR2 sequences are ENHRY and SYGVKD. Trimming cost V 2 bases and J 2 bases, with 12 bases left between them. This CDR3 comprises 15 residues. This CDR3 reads CAISEHRAVQETQYF. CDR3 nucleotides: TGTGCCATCAGTGAGCATCGGGCGGTTCAAGAGACCCAGTACTTC.

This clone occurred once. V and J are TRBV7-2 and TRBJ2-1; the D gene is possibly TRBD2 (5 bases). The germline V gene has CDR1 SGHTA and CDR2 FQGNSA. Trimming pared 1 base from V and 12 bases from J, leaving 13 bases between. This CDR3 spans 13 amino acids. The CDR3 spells CASSLGMAGTQFF. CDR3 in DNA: TGTGCCAGCAGCTTAGGGATGGCGGGCACGCAGTTCTTC.

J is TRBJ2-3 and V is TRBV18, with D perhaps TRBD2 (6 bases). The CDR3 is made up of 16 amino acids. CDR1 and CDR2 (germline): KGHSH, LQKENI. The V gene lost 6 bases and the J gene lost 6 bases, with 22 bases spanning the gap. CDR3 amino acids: CASSEGLGAPSDTQYF. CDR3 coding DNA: TGTGCCAGCTCGGAGGGGTTAGGGGCCCCGTCGGATACGCAGTATTTT.

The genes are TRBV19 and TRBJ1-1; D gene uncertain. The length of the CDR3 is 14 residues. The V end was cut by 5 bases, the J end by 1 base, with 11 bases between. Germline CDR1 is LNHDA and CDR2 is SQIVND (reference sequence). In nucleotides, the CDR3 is TGTGCCAGTAGTCTTACCGTACGGAACACTGAAGCTTTCTTT. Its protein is CASSLTVRNTEAFF.